Following are 32 T cell receptor beta chains from one sample sequenced in a study of blood T cell repertoires in COVID-19. TCRdb's table, derived via immunoSEQ multiplex PCR, lists solely in-frame clones and lacks some. The data contain about 99,000 clones, 85% to 90% of them singletons. Sequencing was carried out using peripheral blood. The receptors come from a man aged 50 or older with acute or convalescent COVID-19.

V usage is TRBV28 and J usage is TRBJ1-5; maybe TRBD1 (5 bases). CDR3 length: 14 residues. The germline V and J ends were trimmed by 8 bases and 4 bases, with 15 bases remaining between them. CDR1 and CDR2 (germline): MDHEN, SYDVKM. CDR3 amino acids: CASLAGRRNQPQHF. The CDR3 DNA reads as TGTGCCAGCTTAGCGGGACGGAGGAATCAGCCCCAGCATTTT.

The genes are TRBV9 and TRBJ2-3; TRBD2 might be the D (6 bases). V was pared by 3 bases and J by 3 bases, with 11 bases between. Germline V CDR1 and CDR2: SGDLS, YYNGEE. This CDR3 has 14 residues. The DNA of the CDR3 is TGTGCCAGCAGCGCCCCCGGAGGGACAGATACGCAGTATTTT. It encodes CASSAPGGTDTQYF.

The chain combines TRBV19 with TRBJ2-6; TRBD2 is a possible D gene (6 bases). The CDR3 consists of 16 residues. The V end lost 3 bases, the J end lost 4 bases, and 13 bases lay between the germline ends. CDR1 LNHDA and CDR2 SQIVND come from the germline V gene (reference sequence). CDR3 nucleotides: TGTGCCAGTAGTATTAGTGGGGCGGGAGGGGCCAACGTCCTGACTTTC. This translates into CASSISGAGGANVLTF. The full variable domain, rest sourced from reference TRBV19 and TRBJ2-6, is DGGITQSPKYLFRKEGQNVTLSCEQNLNHDAMYWYRQDPGQGLRLIYYSQIVNDFQKGDIAEGYSVSREKKESFPLTVTSAQKNPTAFYLCASSISGAGGANVLTFGAGSRLTVL.

The chain has TRBV19 and TRBJ1-5; TRBD1 matches 10 bases. The CDR3 spans 14 residues. Germline V gene sequence: CDR1 LNHDA, CDR2 SQIVND (reference sequence). After removal of 10 bases from V and 9 bases from J, the junction contained 12 bases not matched to a gene. CDR3 amino acids: CATREATGGLPQHF. CDR3 coding DNA: TGTGCCACTAGGGAGGCGACAGGGGGCTTGCCCCAGCATTTT.

The chain joins TRBV27 to TRBJ2-1, with 9 bases that match TRBD2. Trimming took 1 base from V and 8 from J; bases not matched to a gene: 6. CDR1 and CDR2 from the germline V gene are MNHEY and SMNVEV (reference sequence). The CDR3 has 15 residues. For the CDR3, the DNA is TGTGCCAGCAGTTTATTCCTGCGGGAGGGCGATGAGCAGTTCTTC. It codes for CASSLFLREGDEQFF.

This clone was detected only once. The chain is built from TRBV7-8 and TRBJ2-1; the D gene is possibly TRBD2 (6 bases). Germline V gene lookup returns CDR1 SGHVS and CDR2 FQNEAQ. The CDR3 spans 13 residues. Trimming pared 5 bases from V and 2 bases from J, leaving 7 bases between. For the CDR3, the DNA is TGTGCCAGCAGCGGACTAACCTACAATGAGCAGTTCTTC. It encodes CASSGLTYNEQFF.

The rearrangement links TRBV27 to TRBJ2-1, with TRBD2 matching 7 bases. The germline CDR1 and CDR2 sequences are MNHEY and SMNVEV (reference sequence). The CDR3 extends over 12 amino acids. Trimming took 3 bases from V and 7 from J; bases not matched to a gene: 0. The DNA for the CDR3 is TGTGCCAGCAGTTTTAGCGGGAATGAGCAGTTCTTC. Amino acids: CASSFSGNEQFF.

This rearrangement joins TRBV4-1 to TRBJ1-5; TRBD1 might be the D (6 bases). Trimming shortened V by 0 bases and J by 4 bases, and 19 bases separated the two germline ends. This CDR3 spans 18 amino acids. Germline CDR1 and CDR2: MGHRA and YSYEKL. CDR3 residues: CASSQDLGAADKNQPQHF. In DNA, the CDR3 is TGCGCCAGCAGCCAAGATTTGGGGGCGGCGGATAAAAATCAGCCCCAGCATTTT.

V and J are TRBV2 and TRBJ1-2, with TRBD1 identical over 8 bases. V lost 6 bases to trimming and J lost 8 bases; unmatched junction nucleotides: 8. Germline lookup yields CDR1 SNHLY and CDR2 FYNNEI. This CDR3 is built from 13 residues. The CDR3 loop reads CASSTRTGIGYTF. As DNA, the CDR3 is TGTGCCAGCAGCACCCGGACAGGGATAGGCTACACCTTC.

The V and J genes are TRBV19 and TRBJ1-1; D remains ambiguous. The CDR3 totals 13 residues. With 5 bases removed from V and 1 base from J, the gap between germline ends came to 8 bases. In germline, CDR1 is LNHDA, CDR2 SQIVND (reference sequence). CDR3 nucleotide sequence: TGTGCCAGTAGTTCCCTCGGGAACACTGAAGCTTTCTTT. This translates into CASSSLGNTEAFF.

The CDR3 sequence: CASSPLRGVGEQYF. The CDR3 coding sequence is TGTGCCAGCAGTCCCCTGCGCGGGGTAGGCGAGCAGTACTTC. V is TRBV6-5 and J is TRBJ2-7, with a possible D match to TRBD2 (6 bases). Germline V gene data show CDR1 as MNHEY and CDR2 as SVGAGI. The length of the CDR3 is 14 residues. Trimming pared 5 bases from V and 6 bases from J, leaving 17 bases between.

The rearrangement links TRBV19 to TRBJ1-5; the match to TRBD1 covers 9 bases. This CDR3 region has 14 residues. Per germline, CDR1 LNHDA and CDR2 SQIVND (reference sequence). Trimming took 9 bases from V and 7 from J; bases not matched to a gene: 10. In DNA form, the CDR3 reads TGTGCCAGCTCCGTCGGGACAGGGATGCAGCCCCAGCATTTT. Its protein product is CASSVGTGMQPQHF.

The genes are TRBV11-3 and TRBJ2-5; 12 bases are a match to TRBD1. The ends lost 5 bases at V and 5 bases at J; junction bases unmatched: 6. Per germline, CDR1 SGHNT and CDR2 YENEEA. This CDR3 has 15 residues. CDR3 nucleotides: TGTGCCAGCAGCGACCGGGACAGGGGGCAGGAGACCCAGTACTTC. The encoded protein is CASSDRDRGQETQYF. The full variable domain, completed using reference TRBV11-3 and TRBJ2-5, is EAGVVQSPRYKIIEKKQPVAFWCNPISGHNTLYWYLQNLGQGPELLIRYENEEAVDDSQLPKDRFSAERLKGVDSTLKIQPAELGDSAVYLCASSDRDRGQETQYFGPGTRLLVL.

The chain recombines TRBV7-8 with TRBJ1-2; D is perhaps TRBD1 (6 bases). V dropped 5 bases and J dropped 2 bases, with 12 bases sitting between them. The germline gives CDR1 SGHVS, CDR2 FQNEAQ. This CDR3 comprises 14 residues. CDR3 DNA: TGTGCCAGCAGCCCCTGGGGGCGCAACTATGGCTACACCTTC. Translating gives CASSPWGRNYGYTF.

The chain joins TRBV5-4 to TRBJ2-1, with 9 positions matching TRBD1. CDR3 size: 16 residues. With 4 bases clipped from V and 8 bases from J, the junction kept 13 bases outside the gene matches. The germline CDR1 and CDR2 sequences are SGHNT and YYREEE (reference sequence). The DNA for the CDR3 is TGTGCCAGCAGCGCGTCCCGGGACAGGGATCGCTATGAGCAGTTCTTC. Encoded protein: CASSASRDRDRYEQFF.

The chain combines TRBV27 with TRBJ2-1; D might be TRBD2 (6 bases). Germline V CDR1 and CDR2: MNHEY, SMNVEV (reference sequence). V dropped 7 bases and J dropped 0 bases, with 25 bases sitting between them. The CDR3 covers 19 residues. Here the CDR3 DNA reads TGTGCCAGCATTTCATTGGAGGGAGGCTATTCTAGCTCCTACAATGAGCAGTTCTTC. Translation gives CASISLEGGYSSSYNEQFF.

This clone was picked up one time. The V gene is TRBV12-3 or TRBV12-4, the J gene TRBJ2-1; D unresolved. V lost 6 bases and J 5 bases, leaving 2 bases between the germline ends. The CDR3 is 10 amino acids. This CDR3 is CASSNNEQFF. In DNA form, the CDR3 reads TGTGCCAGCAGCAACAATGAGCAGTTCTTC.

This chain joins TRBV10-3 and TRBJ1-1; 11 nucleotides align to TRBD1. The CDR3 covers 17 residues. Trimming removed 3 bases from V and 4 bases from J; junction bases left unmatched: 10. The germline gives CDR1 ENHRY, CDR2 SYGVKD. CDR3 region: CAISDAGTGGKGTEAFF. The CDR3 DNA is TGTGCCATCAGTGACGCCGGGACAGGGGGTAAGGGCACTGAAGCTTTCTTT.

The V and J genes are TRBV24-1 and TRBJ2-2; D is possibly TRBD1 (6 bases). Trimming shortened V by 5 bases and J by 0 bases, and 18 bases separated the two germline ends. There are 18 residues in the CDR3. CDR1 is KGHDR, CDR2 SFDVKD, per germline. CDR3 in amino acids: CATSALQGSGANTGELFF. CDR3 bases: TGTGCCACCAGTGCATTACAGGGTAGTGGCGCGAACACCGGGGAGCTGTTTTTT.

J is TRBJ2-2 and V is TRBV5-1; tentatively, D is TRBD1 (6 bases). The germline V gene encodes CDR1 SGHRS and CDR2 YFSETQ. This CDR3 comprises 14 residues. Trimming cost V 1 base and J 6 bases, with 10 bases left between them. CDR3: CASSLQQGSGELFF. CDR3 nucleotide sequence: TGCGCCAGCAGCTTGCAACAGGGATCCGGGGAGCTGTTTTTT.

The rearrangement joins TRBV6-1 to TRBJ2-1; 7 positions agree with TRBD1. CDR1 is MNHNS and CDR2 is SASEGT in the germline V gene. The CDR3 loop spans 13 amino acids. Trimming cost V 1 base and J 15 bases; bases outside gene matches: 9. The CDR3 sequence: CASSEVGGFILFF. CDR3 sequence (DNA): TGTGCCAGCAGTGAAGTAGGGGGCTTTATTTTGTTCTTC.

This rearrangement joins TRBV19 to TRBJ2-3; D unclear. Germline V CDR1 and CDR2: LNHDA, SQIVND (reference sequence). CDR3 size: 16 residues. The V end was cut by 3 bases, the J end by 3 bases, with 16 bases between. The CDR3 sequence is CASSITLEVATDTQYF. The CDR3 DNA reads as TGTGCCAGTAGTATCACCCTTGAGGTAGCAACAGATACGCAGTATTTT.

V is TRBV9 and J is TRBJ2-3; 13 nucleotides line up with TRBD2. The trim removed 0 bases at V and 4 bases at J, leaving 5 bases unmatched. Germline loops: CDR1 SGDLS, CDR2 YYNGEE. The CDR3 is 17 amino acids. The DNA of the CDR3 is TGTGCCAGCAGCGTAGAAGGACTAGCGGGAGATGCAGATACGCAGTATTTT. This sequence encodes CASSVEGLAGDADTQYF.

The chain employs TRBV12-5 and TRBJ2-7, with TRBD1 identical over 9 bases. V shed 1 base, J shed 5 bases, and the junction held 6 bases outside the gene matches. Germline lookup yields CDR1 LGHNT and CDR2 FRNRAP. The CDR3 is 15 residues long. CDR3 amino acids: CASGLDRDRADEQYF. The CDR3 nucleotides are TGTGCTAGTGGTTTGGACCGGGACAGGGCTGACGAGCAGTACTTC.

The chain combines TRBV6-4 with TRBJ2-1; D is unresolved. This CDR3 is 16 amino acids long. Germline V gene lookup returns CDR1 MRHNA and CDR2 SNTAGT. The V and J ends lost 0 bases and 5 bases respectively, with 14 bases between them. CDR3 coding DNA: TGTGCCAGCAGTGACTCCAGGCCTGGAATGAACAATGAGCAGTTCTTC. Residues: CASSDSRPGMNNEQFF.

The chain recombines TRBV5-1 with TRBJ2-1; 13 nucleotides line up with TRBD2. This CDR3 has 18 amino acids. Germline assignment: CDR1 SGHRS and CDR2 YFSETQ. V dropped 3 bases and J dropped 3; count of bases not matched to a gene: 9. This CDR3 reads CASSSGTSGRAGYNEQFF. In DNA form, the CDR3 reads TGCGCCAGCAGCTCCGGCACTAGCGGGAGGGCGGGCTACAATGAGCAGTTCTTC.

The chain carries TRBV7-9 and TRBJ2-7; D is perhaps TRBD2 (6 bases). The germline gives CDR1 SEHNR, CDR2 FQNEAQ (reference sequence). The CDR3 is made up of 13 amino acids. Deletions cut 4 bases from V and 0 bases from J, with 7 bases between. The chain's CDR3 is CASSWGLSYEQYF. CDR3 nucleotides: TGTGCCAGCAGCTGGGGACTCTCCTACGAGCAGTACTTC. The whole variable domain, filled in from reference TRBV7-9 and TRBJ2-7, reads DTGVSQNPRHKITKRGQNVTFRCDPISEHNRLYWYRQTLGQGPEFLTYFQNEAQLEKSRLLSDRFSAERPKGSFSTLEIQRTEQGDSAMYLCASSWGLSYEQYFGPGTRLTVT.

The CDR3 DNA sequence: TGTGCCACCAGCAGAGATCGGGACAGGGGCTACGAGCAGTACTTC. Residues: CATSRDRDRGYEQYF. The chain recombines TRBV15 with TRBJ2-7; TRBD1 aligns across 10 bases. Per the germline V gene, CDR1 is LNHNV and CDR2 is YYDKDF (reference sequence). The CDR3 is 15 residues long. With V trimmed by 0 bases and J by 3 bases, 2 bases remained unmatched.

The chain couples TRBV12-5 to TRBJ2-5; the match to TRBD1 covers 7 bases. This CDR3 is built from 12 residues. Germline values: CDR1 LGHNT, CDR2 FRNRAP. V trimming: 6 bases; J trimming: 5 bases; junction bases outside the gene matches: 3. DNA for the CDR3: TGTGCTAGTGGGGGGACAGATGAGACCCAGTACTTC. It translates to CASGGTDETQYF.

This clone was counted a single time. The chain couples TRBV11-3 to TRBJ2-1, with D possibly matching TRBD2 (5 bases). The CDR3 spans 15 residues. Trimming pared 2 bases from V and 3 bases from J, leaving 11 bases between. Germline V gives CDR1 SGHNT, CDR2 YENEEA. The CDR3 sequence: CASSLRAAVYNEQFF. CDR3 in DNA: TGTGCCAGCAGCTTAAGAGCGGCTGTCTACAATGAGCAGTTCTTC.

This CDR3 reads CASSQGGRQALRPGELFF. Written as DNA, the CDR3 is TGTGCCAGCAGCCAAGGGGGGAGGCAGGCCCTCCGTCCCGGGGAGCTGTTTTTT. The V and J genes are TRBV3-1 (or the pseudogene TRBV3-2) and TRBJ2-2; the D gene is possibly TRBD2 (6 bases). The CDR3 runs to 18 residues. CDR1 is LGHDT and CDR2 is YNNKEL in the germline V gene (reference sequence). V lost 1 base and J 6 bases, leaving 21 bases between the germline ends.

The count of this clone is one. The chain recombines TRBV29-1 with TRBJ1-2; 9 nucleotides match TRBD1. J lost 7 bases, V lost 4 bases, and 1 base had no gene match. Germline assignment: CDR1 SQVTM and CDR2 ANQGSEA. This CDR3 contains 11 residues. The CDR3 region is CSVATGGGYTF. CDR3 DNA sequence: TGCAGCGTTGCGACAGGGGGTGGCTACACCTTC.